This TCR beta chain was identified during a study of blood T cell repertoires in COVID-19. Repertoires were generated with immunoSEQ multiplex PCR, while TCRdb's copy carries only in-frame clones and drops some. The sample has around 460,000 clones, approximately 90% seen once; the top ten hold roughly 0.78%. Sequencing was carried out using peripheral blood. This receptor was taken from a man aged 18-30 years with COVID-19, enrolled during active disease.

In DNA form, the CDR3 reads TGCGCCAGCAGCTTGGCTCCGGACAGGGGGCGGGGGCCGGGGTTTTTTAACACTGAAGCTTTCTTT. It is translated as CASSLAPDRGRGPGFFNTEAFF. The chain recombines TRBV5-1 with TRBJ1-1; 11 nucleotides line up with TRBD1. From germline, CDR1 is SGHRS and CDR2 YFSETQ. V lost 0 bases, J lost 2 bases, and 21 bases stayed unmatched. This CDR3 spans 22 amino acids.